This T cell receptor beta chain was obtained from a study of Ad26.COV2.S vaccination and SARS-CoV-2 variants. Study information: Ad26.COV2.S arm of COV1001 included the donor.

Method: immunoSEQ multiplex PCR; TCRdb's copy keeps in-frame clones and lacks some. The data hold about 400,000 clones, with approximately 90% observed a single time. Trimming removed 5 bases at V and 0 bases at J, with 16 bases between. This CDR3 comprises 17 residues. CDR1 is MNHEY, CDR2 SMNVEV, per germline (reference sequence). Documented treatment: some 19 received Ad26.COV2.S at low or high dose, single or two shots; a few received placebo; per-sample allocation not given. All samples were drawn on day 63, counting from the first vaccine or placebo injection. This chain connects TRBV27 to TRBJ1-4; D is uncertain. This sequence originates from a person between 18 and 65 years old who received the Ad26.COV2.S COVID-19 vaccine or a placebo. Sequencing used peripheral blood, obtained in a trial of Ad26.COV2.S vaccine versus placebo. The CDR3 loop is CASSPYRARATNEKLFF. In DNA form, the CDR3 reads TGTGCCAGCAGTCCATATAGAGCCCGTGCAACTAATGAAAAACTGTTTTTT.